This TCR beta chain was sequenced for a study of beta chain features in type 1 diabetes. Findings and limits, study-wide: PCR may have favored shorter templates equally in patients and controls. For Type 1 diabetes patients, all four CD4+ subsets carried TCRB CDR3s that were moderately but significantly shorter. Reads derived from cDNA could over-represent cells showing high TCR expression.

Expressed TCRB transcripts were sequenced, since all the RNA that had been isolated was reverse transcribed. The study sequenced naive, central memory and regulatory T cell samples to an average of roughly 3.8 million reads. Using immunoSEQ multiplex PCR, the repertoire was profiled, and TCRdb retains in-frame clones only, with some absent. The sample holds under 400,000 clones, about 14% seen once. To note about this clone: Its antigen is not known.

Germline V lookup: CDR1 DFQATT, CDR2 SNEGSKA (reference sequence). V was clipped by 4 bases and J by 10 bases, with 11 bases between them. The CDR3 covers 11 residues. The rearrangement links TRBV20-1 to TRBJ2-1; no definite D call. The specimen sequenced was central memory CD4+ T cells from blood. This sequence originates from a man aged 30 to 39 in good health. The CDR3 DNA is TGCAGTGCTATGACCCTGGTGGAGCAGTTCTTC. Residues: CSAMTLVEQFF.